The 27 T cell receptor beta chains given below trace back to one sample, sequenced in a study of cytomegalovirus exposure and HLA in healthy donors. Vbeta (60) and Jbeta (13) primers were used in the PCR. Using immunoSEQ multiplex PCR, the repertoire was profiled, and TCRdb retains in-frame clones only, with some absent. The sample lists some 140,000 clones, around 80% occurring once. Sequenced: PBMCs. The receptors stem from a man in his thirties or forties in good health and CMV-seropositive.

V usage is TRBV15 and J usage is TRBJ2-7; 9 nucleotides agree with TRBD1. This CDR3 comprises 18 residues. With 1 base clipped from V and 6 bases from J, the junction kept 16 bases outside the gene matches. In germline, CDR1 is LNHNV, CDR2 YYDKDF (reference sequence). The CDR3 region is CATSRASNTGTGSREQYF. Here the CDR3 DNA reads TGTGCCACCAGCAGAGCTTCAAACACCGGGACAGGGTCGCGCGAGCAGTACTTC.

The chain combines TRBV10-2 with TRBJ2-7, with 7 bases fitting TRBD2. The J segment lost 4 bases and the V segment lost 5 bases, leaving 26 bases of the junction unmatched. Germline V gives CDR1 WSHSY, CDR2 SAAADI. The CDR3 has 20 amino acids. The CDR3 protein is CASSMIPQHLRGRAKYEQYF. In nucleotides, the CDR3 is TGCGCCAGCAGTATGATCCCTCAACATCTTCGAGGGAGGGCAAAATACGAGCAGTACTTC.

This sequence joins TRBV25-1 and TRBJ2-3; 7 positions agree with TRBD2. This CDR3 has 13 residues. The germline gives CDR1 MGHDK, CDR2 SYGVNS. The V gene end was trimmed by 5 bases and the J gene end by 7 bases; junction bases not matched to a gene: 6. Here the CDR3 DNA reads TGTGCCAGCAGTTTGGAGCGGGGATATACGCAGTATTTT. This codes for CASSLERGYTQYF. Together with reference TRBV25-1 and TRBJ2-3, the CDR3 gives the full variable domain: EADIYQTPRYLVIGTGKKITLECSQTMGHDKMYWYQQDPGMELHLIHYSYGVNSTEKGDLSSESTVSRIRTEHFPLTLESARPSHTSQYLCASSLERGYTQYFGPGTRLTVL.

This CDR3 reads CASRVPGGGNGGYTF. CDR3 bases: TGTGCCAGCAGGGTACCGGGAGGGGGGAACGGCGGCTACACCTTC. The chain links TRBV9 to TRBJ1-2, with a weak D call TRBD1 (6 bases). CDR3 size: 15 residues. Trimming cost V 5 bases and J 8 bases, with 22 bases left between them. CDR1 is SGDLS and CDR2 is YYNGEE in the germline V gene.

The gene calls are TRBV7-9 and TRBJ1-2; D unresolved. The V and J ends lost 5 bases and 4 bases respectively, with 20 bases between them. Germline lookup yields CDR1 SEHNR and CDR2 FQNEAQ (reference sequence). The CDR3 sequence is 16 residues long. The CDR3 reads CASSPRGPGLSYGYTF. CDR3 coding DNA: TGTGCCAGCAGCCCCAGAGGGCCGGGCCTAAGCTATGGCTACACCTTC.

The CDR3: CAISKTGGEVAQPQHF. The CDR3 nucleotides read TGTGCCATCAGTAAGACAGGGGGCGAGGTAGCTCAGCCCCAGCATTTT. The chain has TRBV10-3 and TRBJ1-5; TRBD1 matches at 10 bases. V shed 5 bases and J 6 bases; nucleotides not matched to a gene: 10. CDR3 size: 16 residues. Looked up from germline, CDR1 is ENHRY and CDR2 is SYGVKD.

CDR3 in amino acids: CASNLAGAYEQYF. Written as DNA, the CDR3 is TGTGCCAGCAACCTAGCGGGCGCCTACGAGCAGTACTTC. This chain links TRBV6-5 with TRBJ2-7, with 8 bases identical to TRBD2. The V gene's germline CDR1 is MNHEY and CDR2 SVGAGI. The V and J ends lost 7 bases and 2 bases, in that order; junction bases with no gene match: 4. The CDR3 runs to 13 residues.

The chain is built from TRBV5-4 and TRBJ1-5; tentative D call: TRBD1 (6 bases). Trimming removed 2 bases at V and 3 bases at J, with 9 bases between. In germline, CDR1 is SGHNT, CDR2 YYREEE (reference sequence). This CDR3 contains 14 residues. The CDR3 here is CASSLQGFNQPQHF. CDR3 nucleotides: TGTGCCAGCAGCTTACAGGGATTCAATCAGCCCCAGCATTTT.

This clone was recorded a few times. The V call is TRBV11-2, the J call TRBJ2-1; a weak D match, TRBD2 (6 bases). V was cut by 4 bases and J by 7 bases, with 11 bases left in between. The CDR3 length is 13 residues. Germline V lookup: CDR1 SGHAT, CDR2 FQNNGV. In DNA form, the CDR3 reads TGTGCCAGCAGCTGGGGACTCCAAAATGAGCAGTTCTTC. Translated: CASSWGLQNEQFF.

This clone came up a few times. This chain joins TRBV27 and TRBJ2-6; 12 positions agree with TRBD1. The V and J ends lost 4 bases and 4 bases, in that order; junction bases with no gene match: 8. Germline V gene sequence: CDR1 MNHEY, CDR2 SMNVEV (reference sequence). This CDR3 comprises 18 residues. CDR3 sequence reads: CASSSGTGGVSGANVLTF. CDR3 in DNA: TGTGCCAGCAGTTCAGGGACAGGGGGCGTTTCAGGGGCCAACGTCCTGACTTTC.

V usage is TRBV5-1 and J usage is TRBJ1-1; TRBD1 matches at 9 bases. Losses at the gene ends were 4 bases for V and 4 bases for J; bases not matched to a gene: 5. The CDR3 covers 14 residues. Germline CDR1 SGHRS, CDR2 YFSETQ. CDR3 residues: CASSTGGVGTEAFF. CDR3 sequence (DNA): TGCGCCAGCAGCACAGGGGGCGTCGGCACTGAAGCTTTCTTT.

The sample holds a few counts of this clone. The CDR3 bases are TGTGCCAGCAGTGACTCTGGCAGGGGGCTGGCGGGCTACACCTTC. It specifies CASSDSGRGLAGYTF. The chain joins TRBV2 to TRBJ1-2; 8 bases are a match to TRBD1. Trimming cost V 3 bases and J 8 bases; bases outside gene matches: 11. There are 15 residues in the CDR3. Germline CDR1 SNHLY, CDR2 FYNNEI.

V and J are TRBV7-9 and TRBJ2-1; 8 nucleotides match TRBD2. This CDR3 region has 17 residues. V was clipped by 2 bases and J by 5 bases; unmatched bases: 11. Germline V CDR1 and CDR2: SEHNR, FQNEAQ (reference sequence). CDR3 region: CASSLPPRLARNNEQFF. The CDR3 coding sequence is TGTGCCAGCAGCTTACCCCCCCGACTAGCGAGGAACAATGAGCAGTTCTTC. The entire variable domain, with the rest obtained from reference TRBV7-9 and TRBJ2-1, is as follows: DTGVSQNPRHKITKRGQNVTFRCDPISEHNRLYWYRQTLGQGPEFLTYFQNEAQLEKSRLLSDRFSAERPKGSFSTLEIQRTEQGDSAMYLCASSLPPRLARNNEQFFGPGTRLTVL.

The chain recombines TRBV4-2 with TRBJ2-5; 12 bases map to TRBD2. The CDR3 is made up of 15 amino acids. V lost 1 base to trimming and J lost 4 bases; unmatched junction nucleotides: 1. Germline V lookup: CDR1 LGHNA, CDR2 YNFKEQ. CDR3: CASSQGLAGAETQYF. CDR3 DNA sequence: TGTGCCAGCAGCCAAGGACTAGCGGGAGCAGAGACCCAGTACTTC.

This sequence joins TRBV10-3 and TRBJ2-2, with a possible D match to TRBD1 (6 bases). Trimming pared 8 bases from V and 6 bases from J, leaving 22 bases between. The CDR3 is 16 amino acids. Looked up from germline, CDR1 is ENHRY and CDR2 is SYGVKD. CDR3 in amino acids: CAIGRVGQLRAGELFF. Written as DNA, the CDR3 is TGTGCCATCGGCCGGGTAGGACAGCTAAGGGCCGGGGAGCTGTTTTTT.

This rearrangement joins TRBV19 to TRBJ2-5; the D gene is possibly TRBD1 (6 bases). CDR1 LNHDA and CDR2 SQIVND come from the germline V gene (reference sequence). The length of the CDR3 is 16 residues. V lost 5 bases and J lost 1, with 17 bases in between. The CDR3 loop reads CASSPLGQGTQETQYF. CDR3 DNA: TGTGCCAGTAGTCCCTTGGGGCAGGGGACCCAAGAGACCCAGTACTTC.

The chain links TRBV9 to TRBJ2-1, with 13 bases that match TRBD2. This CDR3 has 16 amino acids. The V segment lost 3 bases and the J segment 6 bases; nucleotides outside the gene matches: 6. From germline, CDR1 is SGDLS and CDR2 YYNGEE. The CDR3 here is CASSAGTSGMGNEQFF. The CDR3 DNA follows: TGTGCCAGCAGCGCCGGGACTAGCGGGATGGGCAATGAGCAGTTCTTC.

CDR3 in DNA: TGTGCCAGTAGAGATCTGGCAGGGTGGGGCACTGAAGCTTTCTTT. Protein sequence: CASRDLAGWGTEAFF. This sequence joins TRBV19 and TRBJ1-1; D may be TRBD1 (5 bases). Germline CDR1 LNHDA, CDR2 SQIVND (reference sequence). The CDR3 is 15 residues long. The V gene lost 6 bases and the J gene lost 4 bases, with 18 bases spanning the gap. Using reference TRBV19 and TRBJ1-1 for the parts outside the CDR3, the full variable domain is DGGITQSPKYLFRKEGQNVTLSCEQNLNHDAMYWYRQDPGQGLRLIYYSQIVNDFQKGDIAEGYSVSREKKESFPLTVTSAQKNPTAFYLCASRDLAGWGTEAFFGQGTRLTVV.

The CDR3 reads CASRLGTDGNTIYF. The DNA of the CDR3 is TGTGCCAGCAGATTGGGGACAGATGGAAACACCATATATTTT. The chain is built from TRBV28 and TRBJ1-3; TRBD1 matches 7 bases. V lost 6 bases to trimming and J lost 3 bases; unmatched junction nucleotides: 5. Per germline, CDR1 MDHEN and CDR2 SYDVKM. CDR3 length: 14 amino acids.

The CDR3 reads CASSYSLAGVNEQFF. The CDR3 bases are TGTGCCAGCAGTTATTCCCTAGCGGGAGTCAATGAGCAGTTCTTC. This chain uses TRBV6-6 with TRBJ2-1; 10 bases agree with TRBD2. The CDR3 length is 15 residues. V lost 3 bases and J lost 6; bases outside the gene matches: 5. Looked up from germline, CDR1 is MNHNY and CDR2 is SVGAGI (reference sequence).

The chain uses TRBV7-2 and TRBJ1-4, with D possibly being TRBD1 (5 bases). V was pared by 1 base and J by 6 bases, with 9 bases between. Germline CDR1 is SGHTA and CDR2 is FQGNSA. CDR3 length equals 14 residues. CDR3: CASSLGGAHEKLFF. For the CDR3, the DNA is TGTGCCAGCAGCTTAGGGGGCGCCCATGAAAAACTGTTTTTT.

This clone was observed once. The chain links TRBV7-2 to TRBJ2-1; D possibly corresponds to TRBD1 (5 bases). The V end was cut by 2 bases, the J end by 10 bases, with 15 bases between. The CDR3 has 14 residues. Per germline, CDR1 SGHTA and CDR2 FQGNSA. CDR3 residues: CASSLFPWQGEQFF. The CDR3 DNA reads TGTGCCAGCAGCTTATTCCCCTGGCAGGGAGAGCAGTTCTTC.

To note about this clone: An end of the junction differs from the germline gene, which may be a read error. This rearrangement joins TRBV6-5 to TRBJ2-7, with D tentatively TRBD2 (5 bases). Germline CDR1 is MNHEY and CDR2 is SVGAGI. The CDR3 loop spans 15 amino acids. CDR3 bases: TGTGCCAGCACTTACAACGCGGAGTCCGGGAACGAGCAGTACTTC. It specifies CASTYNAESGNEQYF.

The V call is TRBV6-1, the J call TRBJ1-5; D is ambiguous. This CDR3 contains 15 residues. The germline CDR1 and CDR2 sequences are MNHNS and SASEGT. V lost 0 bases, J lost 2 bases, and 8 bases lay in between. This CDR3 reads CASSEALGGNQPQHF. For the CDR3, the DNA is TGTGCCAGCAGTGAAGCGCTGGGAGGCAATCAGCCCCAGCATTTT.

This clone came up a few times. The chain has TRBV7-2 and TRBJ2-1; 8 bases map to TRBD1. Trimming at V came to 2 bases and at J to 4 bases, leaving 4 bases not matched to a gene. Germline CDR1 is SGHTA and CDR2 is FQGNSA. This CDR3 spans 15 amino acids. CDR3: CASSLYGQGYNEQFF. In nucleotides, the CDR3 is TGTGCCAGCAGCTTATACGGACAGGGTTACAATGAGCAGTTCTTC.

The rearrangement uses TRBV7-3 and TRBJ1-5; 9 positions match TRBD1. Unmatched junction bases numbered 5, after V lost 2 bases and J lost 0 bases. The CDR3 runs to 17 residues. The V gene's germline CDR1 is SGHTA and CDR2 FQGTGA. CDR3: CASSLYRGRHSNQPQHF. The CDR3 region has the DNA TGTGCCAGCAGCTTATACAGGGGGCGACATAGCAATCAGCCCCAGCATTTT.

The chain uses TRBV13 and TRBJ2-5, with D uncertain. The CDR3 has 14 amino acids. From germline, CDR1 is PRHDT and CDR2 FYEKMQ (reference sequence). Trimming removed 2 bases from V and 1 base from J, with 8 bases in between. For the CDR3, the DNA is TGTGCCAGCAGCTTAAGGCGGAGCCAAGAGACCCAGTACTTC. This codes for CASSLRRSQETQYF.